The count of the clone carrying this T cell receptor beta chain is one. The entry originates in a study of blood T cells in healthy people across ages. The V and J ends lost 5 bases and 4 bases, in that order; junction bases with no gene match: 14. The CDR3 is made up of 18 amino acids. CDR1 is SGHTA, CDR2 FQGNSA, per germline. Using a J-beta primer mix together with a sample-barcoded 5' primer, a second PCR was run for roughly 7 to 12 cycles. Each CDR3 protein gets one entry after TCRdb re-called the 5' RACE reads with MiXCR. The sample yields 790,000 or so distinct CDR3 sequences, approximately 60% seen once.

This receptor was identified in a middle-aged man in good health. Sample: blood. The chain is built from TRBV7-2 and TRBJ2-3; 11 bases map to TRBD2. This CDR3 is CASSRSGGARGTPDTQYF. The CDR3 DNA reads TGTGCCAGCAGCCGTAGCGGGGGGGCCAGAGGTACCCCAGATACGCAGTATTTT.